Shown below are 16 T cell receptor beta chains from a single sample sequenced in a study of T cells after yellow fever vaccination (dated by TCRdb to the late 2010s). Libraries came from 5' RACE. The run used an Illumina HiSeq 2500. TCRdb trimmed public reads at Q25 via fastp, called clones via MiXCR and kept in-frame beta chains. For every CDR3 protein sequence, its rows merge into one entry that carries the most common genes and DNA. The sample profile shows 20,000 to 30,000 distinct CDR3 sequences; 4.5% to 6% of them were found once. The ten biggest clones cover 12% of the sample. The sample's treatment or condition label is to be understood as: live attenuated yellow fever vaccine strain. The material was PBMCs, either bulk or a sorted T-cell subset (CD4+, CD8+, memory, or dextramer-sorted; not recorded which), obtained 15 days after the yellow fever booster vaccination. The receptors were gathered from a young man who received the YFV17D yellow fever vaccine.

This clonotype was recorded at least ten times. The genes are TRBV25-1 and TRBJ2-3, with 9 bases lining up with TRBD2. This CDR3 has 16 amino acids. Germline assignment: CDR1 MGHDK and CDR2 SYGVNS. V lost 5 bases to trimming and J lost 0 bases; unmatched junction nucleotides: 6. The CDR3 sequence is CASSSSSGMSTDTQYF. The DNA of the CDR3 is TGTGCCAGCAGTTCTTCTAGCGGGATGAGCACAGATACGCAGTATTTT. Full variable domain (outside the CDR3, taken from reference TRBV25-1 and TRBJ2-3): EADIYQTPRYLVIGTGKKITLECSQTMGHDKMYWYQQDPGMELHLIHYSYGVNSTEKGDLSSESTVSRIRTEHFPLTLESARPSHTSQYLCASSSSSGMSTDTQYFGPGTRLTVL.

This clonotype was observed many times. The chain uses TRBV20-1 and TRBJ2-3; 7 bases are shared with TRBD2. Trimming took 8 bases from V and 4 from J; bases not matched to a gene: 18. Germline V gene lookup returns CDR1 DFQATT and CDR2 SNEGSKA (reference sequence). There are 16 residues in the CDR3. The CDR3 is CSPKGSGGLGSDTQYF. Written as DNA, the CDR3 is TGCAGTCCAAAGGGCTCAGGAGGACTAGGCTCAGATACGCAGTATTTT.

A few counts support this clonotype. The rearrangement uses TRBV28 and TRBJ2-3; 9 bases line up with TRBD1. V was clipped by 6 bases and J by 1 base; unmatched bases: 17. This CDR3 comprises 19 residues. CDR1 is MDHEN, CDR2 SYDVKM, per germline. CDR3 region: CASSYRALRTGEGTDTQYF. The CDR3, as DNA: TGTGCCAGCAGCTACCGCGCTCTTAGGACAGGGGAGGGCACAGATACGCAGTATTTT.

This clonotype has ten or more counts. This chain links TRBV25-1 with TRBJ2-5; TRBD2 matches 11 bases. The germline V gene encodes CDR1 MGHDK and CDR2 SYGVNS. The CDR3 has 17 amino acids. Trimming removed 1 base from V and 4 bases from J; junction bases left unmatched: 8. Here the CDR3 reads CASSESGSGRARETQYF. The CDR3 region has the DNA TGTGCCAGCAGTGAATCAGGTAGCGGGAGGGCCCGAGAGACCCAGTACTTC.

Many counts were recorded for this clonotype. CDR3 sequence: CASSPKSTSVYEQYF. The CDR3 DNA reads as TGCGCCAGCAGCCCCAAATCGACTAGCGTCTACGAGCAGTACTTC. The chain couples TRBV5-1 to TRBJ2-7; TRBD2 matches at 8 bases. CDR1 is SGHRS and CDR2 is YFSETQ in the germline V gene. There are 15 residues in the CDR3. The junction had 9 bases not matched to a gene; V was cut back by 4 bases and J by 3 bases.

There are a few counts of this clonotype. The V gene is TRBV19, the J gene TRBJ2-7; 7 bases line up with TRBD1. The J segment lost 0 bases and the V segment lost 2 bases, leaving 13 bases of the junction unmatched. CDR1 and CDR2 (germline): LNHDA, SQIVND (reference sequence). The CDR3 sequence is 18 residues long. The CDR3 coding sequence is TGTGCCAGTAGTATAAAGAACCCGGGACAGTACAGCTCCTACGAGCAGTACTTC. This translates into CASSIKNPGQYSSYEQYF.

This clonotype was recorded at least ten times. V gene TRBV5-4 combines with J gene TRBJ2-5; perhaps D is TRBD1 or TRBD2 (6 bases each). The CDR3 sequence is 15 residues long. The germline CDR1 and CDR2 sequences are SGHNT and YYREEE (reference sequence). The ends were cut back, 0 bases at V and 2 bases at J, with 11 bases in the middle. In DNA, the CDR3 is TGTGCCAGCAGCTTGGGGGCGGGACAACAAGAGACCCAGTACTTC. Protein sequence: CASSLGAGQQETQYF.

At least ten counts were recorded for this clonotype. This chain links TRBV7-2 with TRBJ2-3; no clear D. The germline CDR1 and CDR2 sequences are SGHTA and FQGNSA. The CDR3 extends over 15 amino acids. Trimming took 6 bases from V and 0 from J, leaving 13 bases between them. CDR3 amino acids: CASSRDPTSTDTQYF. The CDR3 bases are TGTGCCAGCAGTCGCGACCCCACTAGCACAGATACGCAGTATTTT.

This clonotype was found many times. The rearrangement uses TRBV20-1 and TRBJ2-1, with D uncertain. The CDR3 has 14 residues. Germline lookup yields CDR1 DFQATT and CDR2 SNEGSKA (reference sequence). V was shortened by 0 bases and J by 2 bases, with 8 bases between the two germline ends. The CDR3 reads CSAREGLTYNEQFF. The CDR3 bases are TGCAGTGCTAGAGAGGGCCTCACCTACAATGAGCAGTTCTTC.

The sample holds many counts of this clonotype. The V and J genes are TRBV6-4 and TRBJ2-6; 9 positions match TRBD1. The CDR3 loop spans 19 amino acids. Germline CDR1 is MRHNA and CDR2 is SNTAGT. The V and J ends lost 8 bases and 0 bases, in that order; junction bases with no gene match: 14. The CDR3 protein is CASSDGPGQGLSGANVLTF. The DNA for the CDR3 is TGTGCCAGCTCCGATGGTCCGGGACAGGGCCTCTCTGGGGCCAACGTCCTGACTTTC.

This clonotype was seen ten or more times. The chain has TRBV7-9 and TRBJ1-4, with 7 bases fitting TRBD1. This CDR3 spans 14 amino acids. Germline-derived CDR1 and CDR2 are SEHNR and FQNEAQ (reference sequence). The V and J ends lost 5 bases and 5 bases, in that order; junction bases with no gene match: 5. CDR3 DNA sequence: TGTGCCAGCAGCATCCGGGACAGAAATGAAAAACTGTTTTTT. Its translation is CASSIRDRNEKLFF. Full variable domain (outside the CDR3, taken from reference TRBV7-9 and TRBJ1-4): DTGVSQNPRHKITKRGQNVTFRCDPISEHNRLYWYRQTLGQGPEFLTYFQNEAQLEKSRLLSDRFSAERPKGSFSTLEIQRTEQGDSAMYLCASSIRDRNEKLFFGSGTQLSVL.

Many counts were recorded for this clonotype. CDR3: CASSLTGDTQYF. Here the CDR3 DNA reads TGTGCCAGCAGCTTGACAGGAGATACGCAGTATTTT. This rearrangement joins TRBV7-2 to TRBJ2-3; possible D gene TRBD1, 6 bases. Germline CDR1 reads SGHTA; CDR2 reads FQGNSA. V was shortened by 3 bases and J by 5 bases, with 6 bases between the two germline ends. The CDR3 loop spans 12 amino acids.

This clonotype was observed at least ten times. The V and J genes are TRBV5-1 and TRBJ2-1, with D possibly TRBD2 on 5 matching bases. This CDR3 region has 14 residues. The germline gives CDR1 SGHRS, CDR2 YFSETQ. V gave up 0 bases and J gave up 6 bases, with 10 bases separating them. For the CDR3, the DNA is TGCGCCAGCAGCTTGGGAGGGCAGTTCAATGAGCAGTTCTTC. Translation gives CASSLGGQFNEQFF.

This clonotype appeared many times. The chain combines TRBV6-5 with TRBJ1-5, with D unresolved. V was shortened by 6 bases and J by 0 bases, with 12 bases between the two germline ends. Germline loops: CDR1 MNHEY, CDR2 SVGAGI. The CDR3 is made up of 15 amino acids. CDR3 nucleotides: TGTGCCAGCAGGTTAGAAAGATATAGCAATCAGCCCCAGCATTTT. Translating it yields CASRLERYSNQPQHF.

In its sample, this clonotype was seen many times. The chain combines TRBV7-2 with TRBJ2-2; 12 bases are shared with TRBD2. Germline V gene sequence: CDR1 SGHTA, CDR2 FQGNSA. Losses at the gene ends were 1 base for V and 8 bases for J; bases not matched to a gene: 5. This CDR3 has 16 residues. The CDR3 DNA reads TGTGCCAGCAGCTTAGAATACACTAGCGGGAGGGGGGAGCTGTTTTTT. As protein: CASSLEYTSGRGELFF.

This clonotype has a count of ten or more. CDR3 loop: CATSDPPQGVSTDTQYF. The CDR3 nucleotides are TGTGCCACCAGTGATCCCCCCCAGGGGGTGAGCACAGATACGCAGTATTTT. The V gene is TRBV24-1, the J gene TRBJ2-3; 7 bases map to TRBD1. There are 17 residues in the CDR3. Germline CDR1 KGHDR, CDR2 SFDVKD. Trimming cost V 3 bases and J 0 bases; bases outside gene matches: 8.